This T cell receptor beta chain was retrieved from a study of CD8+CD57+ T cells in acquired aplastic anemia. This clonotype has ten or more counts. Profiling that covered TCR beta VDJ and CDR3 relied on genomic DNA as its template. One entry per CDR3 protein, called by TCRdb with MiXCR from the reads. The repertoire holds 180,000 or so distinct CDR3 sequences, with 40% to 55% as singletons. The ends were cut back, 6 bases at V and 9 bases at J, with 17 bases in the middle. CDR1 and CDR2 from the germline V gene are LNHDA and SQIVND (reference sequence). The length of the CDR3 is 13 residues. Sequencing was done on patients that had shown CD8+CD57+ cell expansion by flow cytometry.

Sequenced input: sorted CD4+, CD8+, or CD8+CD57+ T cells (not recorded which) from PBMCs. This chain connects TRBV19 to TRBJ1-2; D ambiguous. The source is a human donor with aplastic anemia. The CDR3 is CASSRQPPSSYTF. CDR3 coding DNA: TGTGCCAGTAGCAGACAACCGCCCTCGAGCTACACCTTC. Complete variable domain (other parts from reference TRBV19 and TRBJ1-2): DGGITQSPKYLFRKEGQNVTLSCEQNLNHDAMYWYRQDPGQGLRLIYYSQIVNDFQKGDIAEGYSVSREKKESFPLTVTSAQKNPTAFYLCASSRQPPSSYTFGSGTRLTVV.